The rows below give T cell receptor beta chains drawn from one sample of a study of cytomegalovirus exposure and HLA in healthy donors. The table came from immunoSEQ multiplex PCR; TCRdb's copy has only in-frame clones and leaves some out. The table has approximately 120,000 clones, 89% seen once. What was sequenced was PBMCs. Source of these receptors: a woman younger than 35 in good health and CMV-seronegative. CDR3s include the opening cysteine and the closing phenylalanine or tryptophan.

v_call cdr3_aa
TRBV6-1 CASRVGRDFTDTQYF
TRBV6-6 CASSLSGPANTGELFF
TRBV6-6 CASSSVPNEQFF
TRBV9 CASSVDGGANVLTF
TRBV7-9 CASSPQGYDTEAFF
TRBV9 CASSLAGGLSDTQYF
TRBV27 CASSITSGKNTGELFF
TRBV29-1 CSATGGGFPGNTIYF
TRBV4-2 CASSQDPAAVSEKLFF
TRBV6-5 CASSPYLNTEAFF
TRBV27 CASSSYGQGIPMNTEAFF
TRBV28 CASSFRESPLHF
TRBV6-6 CASSPTGDYGYTF
TRBV18 CASSRAYGDSGNTIYF